The present T cell receptor beta chain was sequenced within a study of blood T cell repertoires in COVID-19. Clones were sequenced by immunoSEQ multiplex PCR, and TCRdb holds only the in-frame ones, with some missing. Here the sample spans under 500,000 clones, roughly 90% being singletons. Germline loops: CDR1 SNHLY, CDR2 FYNNEI. This CDR3 contains 14 residues. The ends were cut back, 5 bases at V and 4 bases at J, with 13 bases in the middle. The genes are TRBV2 and TRBJ2-3; D possibly corresponds to TRBD2 (6 bases). This TCR came from a woman aged 25-40 years with acute or convalescent COVID-19. Sample: peripheral blood. The CDR3 region is CASSPDGRADTQYF. CDR3 DNA sequence: TGTGCCAGCAGTCCCGACGGGAGAGCAGATACGCAGTATTTT.